The rows below give T cell receptor beta chains drawn from one sample of a study of blood T cell repertoires in COVID-19. Sequencing was performed with immunoSEQ multiplex PCR; in TCRdb, only in-frame clones are kept and a portion is missing. This table has some 25,000 clones, 85% to 90% appearing once. The sample was peripheral blood. These receptor sequences come from a man between 65 and 85 years old with COVID-19, enrolled during active disease. Each CDR3 is given with its conserved first and last residue. Each record gives: D gene, V gene, J gene, clone size, CDR3 protein, CDR3 DNA. A D gene is named only where the DNA matches it firmly. Not every row has a clone size; where given, it reads once, few, many or a size class.

TRBD2	TRBV5-4	TRBJ2-1	-	CASSLLAGENNEQFF	TGTGCCAGCAGCTTACTAGCGGGGGAGAACAATGAGCAGTTCTTC
TRBD1	TRBV2	TRBJ1-5	-	CASSSDRGGQPQHF	TGTGCCAGCAGTTCGGACAGGGGAGGTCAGCCCCAGCATTTT
-	TRBV2	TRBJ1-4	-	CASSEASSNEKLFF	TGTGCCAGCAGTGAAGCATCTTCTAATGAAAAACTGTTTTTT
-	TRBV7-9	TRBJ1-2	-	CASSFVLGSGGYTF	TGTGCCAGCAGCTTCGTTCTGGGGAGCGGGGGCTACACCTTC
TRBD2	TRBV7-6	TRBJ2-5	-	CASSLAGLAAPRETQYF	TGTGCCAGCAGCTTAGCGGGACTAGCGGCCCCAAGAGAGACCCAGTACTTC
-	TRBV5-5	TRBJ1-5	-	CASSRSSNQPQHF	TGTGCCAGCAGCCGGTCGAGCAATCAGCCCCAGCATTTT
-	TRBV6-5	TRBJ2-1	once	CASILEAALNEQFF	TGTGCCAGCATATTGGAAGCGGCCCTCAATGAGCAGTTCTTC
-	TRBV3-1/TRBV3-2	TRBJ2-2	-	CASSFDTTNTGELFF	TGTGCCAGCAGCTTTGACACGACGAACACCGGGGAGCTGTTTTTT
-	TRBV30	TRBJ1-6	few	CAWSVPGTRYSPLHF	TGTGCCTGGAGTGTGCCCGGGACAAGATATTCACCCCTCCACTTT
-	TRBV10-3	TRBJ2-1	-	CAISDVGYQREQFF	TGTGCCATCAGTGATGTCGGCTACCAGAGGGAGCAGTTCTTC
TRBD2	TRBV5-1	TRBJ2-7	-	CASSLGATSVGEQYF	TGCGCCAGCAGCTTGGGTGCGACTAGCGTGGGAGAGCAGTACTTC
-	TRBV21-1	TRBJ1-6	once	CASSYTRGSPYNSPLHF	TGTGCCAGCAGCTATACACGGGGGAGCCCCTATAATTCACCCCTCCACTTT
-	TRBV15	TRBJ1-4	few	CATSRDSSGNEKLFF	TGTGCCACCAGCAGAGATTCGTCGGGAAATGAAAAACTGTTTTTT
-	TRBV19	TRBJ1-4	-	CASTSRPGDRGEKLFF	TGTGCCAGTACCTCTCGACCGGGAGACCGGGGGGAAAAACTGTTTTTT
TRBD1	TRBV6-5	TRBJ1-2	-	CASSFGTGNPYGYTF	TGTGCCAGCAGTTTTGGGACAGGAAATCCCTATGGCTACACCTTC
TRBD1	TRBV30	TRBJ1-3	-	CAWGSGGTSGNTIYF	TGTGCCTGGGGGTCAGGGGGGACCTCTGGAAACACCATATATTTT
TRBD2	TRBV7-9	TRBJ2-5	-	CASSLARGGETQYF	TGTGCCAGCAGCTTAGCTCGGGGAGGGGAGACCCAGTACTTC
-	TRBV6-6	TRBJ2-6	-	CASSYEVASGANVLTF	TGTGCCAGCAGTTACGAGGTAGCCTCTGGGGCCAACGTCCTGACTTTC
TRBD2	TRBV9	TRBJ2-1	-	CASSVEAGLAHNEQFF	TGTGCCAGCAGCGTAGAGGCCGGACTAGCCCACAATGAGCAGTTCTTC
-	TRBV19	TRBJ2-7	-	CASSIRNSFYEQYF	TGTGCCAGTAGTATACGGAACAGCTTCTACGAGCAGTACTTC